The 3 T cell receptor beta chains listed next were all sequenced from one sample in a study of CXCR3-negative and CXCR3-positive naive CD8 T cells. Via 5' RACE with UMI labels, TRB cDNA libraries were prepared. TCRdb reanalyzed the 5' RACE reads, giving one entry per CDR3 protein sequence and no DNA. Recorded for this sample: some 39,000 distinct CDR3 sequences. The sequenced sample consisted of naive CXCR3- CD8+ T cells from blood. Subset: CD45RO-CCR7+CD27+CD95- naive CD8+ T cells lacking CXCR3 (TNR3-). The receptors stem from a human donor in good health. Some clones in this sample may be carry-over from other donors' samples.

The rearrangement links TRBV6-5 to TRBJ2-5. In germline, CDR1 is MNHEY, CDR2 SVGAGI. This CDR3 is built from 14 residues. This CDR3 reads CASSYSGEYETQYF.

The chain recombines TRBV15 with TRBJ2-1; there is no DNA to check the TCRdb D call of TRBD2. The length of the CDR3 is 14 residues. Germline CDR1 reads LNHNV; CDR2 reads YYDKDF (reference sequence). CDR3 protein: CATGFGLSSNEQFF.

The genes are TRBV29-1 and TRBJ1-4. Looked up from germline, CDR1 is SQVTM and CDR2 is ANQGSEA. CDR3 length equals 13 residues. This chain's CDR3 is CSVEVAGNEKLFF. Full variable domain (rest looked up from reference TRBV29-1 and TRBJ1-4): SAVISQKPSRDICQRGTSLTIQCQVDSQVTMMFWYRQQPGQSLTLIATANQGSEATYESGFVIDKFPISRPNLTFSTLTVSNMSPEDSSIYLCSVEVAGNEKLFFGSGTQLSVL.